The 20 T cell receptor beta chains given below trace back to one sample, sequenced in a study of T cell clonotyping in hematopoietic cell transplantation. Using immunoSEQ multiplex PCR, the repertoire was profiled, and TCRdb retains in-frame clones only, with some absent. The sample includes about 3,500 clones, roughly 85% of them seen just once. The source material was peripheral blood mononuclear cells, sampled at the time of graft-versus-host disease after allogeneic stem cell transplant. The receptor source for this set is a female patient aged 50-59 years who had an allogeneic stem cell transplant from an unrelated donor, so the T cells may come from the graft donor. Some clones in this sample may be carry-over from other donors' samples.

This chain joins TRBV6-5 and TRBJ1-2; TRBD1 aligns across 8 bases. V dropped 6 bases and J dropped 7; count of bases not matched to a gene: 10. The CDR3 is 14 amino acids. Germline CDR1 and CDR2: MNHEY and SVGAGI. CDR3 amino acids: CASRGGQGGVGYTF. The CDR3 nucleotides read TGTGCCAGCAGAGGAGGACAGGGAGGGGTTGGCTACACCTTC.

This clone showed up just a few times. The chain uses TRBV7-2 and TRBJ2-7; possible D gene TRBD1, 5 bases. CDR1 and CDR2 (germline): SGHTA, FQGNSA. The CDR3 is made up of 15 amino acids. V was cut by 0 bases and J by 3 bases, with 12 bases left in between. The CDR3 DNA reads TGTGCCAGCAGCTTAGCCCCAGGGTTGGTCTACGAGCAGTACTTC. Protein: CASSLAPGLVYEQYF. The complete variable domain, with remaining parts taken from reference TRBV7-2 and TRBJ2-7, reads GAGVSQSPSNKVTEKGKDVELRCDPISGHTALYWYRQSLGQGLEFLIYFQGNSAPDKSGLPSDRFSAERTGGSVSTLTIQRTQQEDSAVYLCASSLAPGLVYEQYFGPGTRLTVT.

The V and J genes are TRBV4-1 and TRBJ2-7; TRBD1 or TRBD2 may be the D gene (6 bases each). The germline V and J ends were trimmed by 3 bases and 3 bases, with 15 bases remaining between them. This CDR3 contains 15 residues. The germline CDR1 and CDR2 sequences are MGHRA and YSYEKL. CDR3 sequence (DNA): TGCGCCAGCAGCCAGGGAACCGGGGGCGACTACGAGCAGTACTTC. It codes for CASSQGTGGDYEQYF.

In this sample, this clone turned up once. The V call is TRBV5-1, the J call TRBJ2-2; D call uncertain. The CDR3 is 16 amino acids. Deletions cut 0 bases from V and 6 bases from J, with 15 bases between. Germline values: CDR1 SGHRS, CDR2 YFSETQ. The CDR3 here is CASSLDGVRTAGELFF. The CDR3 DNA sequence: TGCGCCAGCAGCTTGGATGGGGTACGAACGGCCGGGGAGCTGTTTTTT.

V usage is TRBV19 and J usage is TRBJ2-7, with 9 bases matching TRBD2. Per germline, CDR1 LNHDA and CDR2 SQIVND (reference sequence). Losses at the gene ends were 5 bases for V and 4 bases for J; bases not matched to a gene: 9. This CDR3 comprises 15 residues. For the CDR3, the DNA is TGTGCCAGTAGTCCACCGGGACTAGCTCCGTACGAGCAGTACTTC. This codes for CASSPPGLAPYEQYF.

This clone was recorded once. J is TRBJ1-5 and V is TRBV28; D is unclear. Germline CDR1 MDHEN, CDR2 SYDVKM. The CDR3 length is 12 residues. V was cut by 3 bases and J by 7 bases, with 7 bases left in between. The DNA for the CDR3 is TGTGCCAGCAGTTTTAGCGGACAGCCCCAGCATTTT. It yields the protein CASSFSGQPQHF.

Written as DNA, the CDR3 is TGCAGCGTGCTTTCTGGTCGTGGCTACACCTTC. This sequence encodes CSVLSGRGYTF. The V and J genes are TRBV29-1 and TRBJ1-2; no definite D call. The length of the CDR3 is 11 residues. V lost 6 bases and J 7 bases, leaving 12 bases between the germline ends. Germline assignment: CDR1 SQVTM and CDR2 ANQGSEA.

V usage is TRBV7-8 and J usage is TRBJ1-1; the D is unclear. In germline, CDR1 is SGHVS, CDR2 FQNEAQ. V lost 2 bases to trimming and J lost 1 base, with 14 bases between them. The CDR3 consists of 16 residues. This CDR3 is CASSLPRRLGNTEAFF. In DNA, the CDR3 is TGTGCCAGCAGCTTACCGCGTCGACTGGGGAACACTGAAGCTTTCTTT.

The gene calls are TRBV30 and TRBJ1-2; 7 nucleotides match TRBD1. The trim removed 4 bases at V and 4 bases at J, leaving 9 bases unmatched. The germline CDR1 and CDR2 sequences are GTSNPN and SVGIG (reference sequence). The CDR3 contains 14 residues. The CDR3 loop is CAWTALTGAYGYTF. In DNA form, the CDR3 reads TGTGCCTGGACTGCCCTCACAGGGGCCTATGGCTACACCTTC.

This rearrangement joins TRBV5-1 to TRBJ2-2; 9 bases match TRBD2. Trimming cost V 4 bases and J 4 bases; bases outside gene matches: 5. This CDR3 is built from 15 residues. Per the germline V gene, CDR1 is SGHRS and CDR2 is YFSETQ. For the CDR3, the DNA is TGCGCCAGCAGCCGACTAGCGGAGTCCACCGGGGAGCTGTTTTTT. It encodes CASSRLAESTGELFF. Full variable domain (rest looked up from reference TRBV5-1 and TRBJ2-2): KAGVTQTPRYLIKTRGQQVTLSCSPISGHRSVSWYQQTPGQGLQFLFEYFSETQRNKGNFPGRFSGRQFSNSRSEMNVSTLELGDSALYLCASSRLAESTGELFFGEGSRLTVL.

This clone was counted a few times. The chain carries TRBV19 and TRBJ1-2, with D perhaps TRBD1 (6 bases). CDR1 is LNHDA, CDR2 SQIVND, per germline (reference sequence). V gave up 3 bases and J gave up 4 bases, with 15 bases separating them. This CDR3 spans 15 amino acids. The chain's CDR3 is CASSMDPTGIYGYTF. CDR3 DNA sequence: TGTGCCAGTAGTATGGACCCTACAGGGATCTATGGCTACACCTTC.

Notes on this clone: Other DNA sequences of this sample code for an identical CDR3. The V call is TRBV29-1, the J call TRBJ2-7; D ambiguous. The ends were cut back, 4 bases at V and 0 bases at J, with 10 bases in the middle. The germline V gene has CDR1 SQVTM and CDR2 ANQGSEA. This CDR3 region has 13 residues. CDR3 sequence (DNA): TGCAGCGTTGGGTCCGGGCTCTCCTACGAGCAGTACTTC. It yields the protein CSVGSGLSYEQYF.

The chain employs TRBV27 and TRBJ1-5, with TRBD1 as a possible D gene (6 bases). V was trimmed by 5 bases and J by 1 base, leaving 12 bases between them. The CDR3 has 15 residues. Germline CDR1 MNHEY, CDR2 SMNVEV (reference sequence). CDR3 nucleotide sequence: TGTGCCAGCAGTCTAGGGGGAGGAAGCAATCAGCCCCAGCATTTT. It specifies CASSLGGGSNQPQHF.

The V call is TRBV7-2, the J call TRBJ2-5, with 9 bases that match TRBD2. The CDR3 runs to 18 residues. V shed 4 bases, J shed 4 bases, and the junction held 16 bases outside the gene matches. From germline, CDR1 is SGHTA and CDR2 FQGNSA. For the CDR3, the DNA is TGTGCCAGCAGCTCGAGAGGCCTAACCGGGACTAGCACAGAGACCCAGTACTTC. Translation gives CASSSRGLTGTSTETQYF.

The rearrangement links TRBV27 to TRBJ2-7, with D perhaps TRBD2 (5 bases). The CDR3 sequence is 13 residues long. Germline CDR1 MNHEY, CDR2 SMNVEV (reference sequence). V gave up 3 bases and J gave up 7 bases, with 13 bases separating them. CDR3 DNA: TGTGCCAGCAGTTTGAAGAGGTCGGGGGAGCAGTACTTC. Translation: CASSLKRSGEQYF.

The J gene is TRBJ2-1, the V gene TRBV29-1; TRBD2 aligns across 14 bases. The CDR3 covers 14 residues. The V and J ends lost 4 bases and 5 bases, in that order; junction bases with no gene match: 1. CDR1 and CDR2 (germline): SQVTM, ANQGSEA. This CDR3 is CSVAGLAGDNEQFF. In DNA, the CDR3 is TGCAGCGTTGCGGGACTAGCGGGGGACAATGAGCAGTTCTTC.

This clone was seen a handful of times. This chain's CDR3 is CATSREGTGELFF. The CDR3, as DNA: TGTGCCACCAGCAGAGAAGGCACCGGGGAGCTGTTTTTT. The genes are TRBV15 and TRBJ2-2; D remains unclear. Germline values: CDR1 LNHNV, CDR2 YYDKDF (reference sequence). The ends were cut back, 0 bases at V and 4 bases at J, with 3 bases in the middle. The CDR3 covers 13 residues.

In the case of this clone: The junction shows a germline mismatch at one end, possibly a read error. The rearrangement uses TRBV6-6 and TRBJ1-2; D is ambiguous. There are 14 residues in the CDR3. From germline, CDR1 is MNHNY and CDR2 SVGAGI (reference sequence). The CDR3 is CASSYSDNYGTQAF. CDR3 coding DNA: TGTGCCAGCAGTTACTCAGACAACTATGGCACGCAGGCCTTC.

This sequence joins TRBV15 and TRBJ1-5; D remains ambiguous. The ends were cut back, 0 bases at V and 2 bases at J, with 17 bases in the middle. The CDR3 runs to 18 residues. The germline CDR1 and CDR2 sequences are LNHNV and YYDKDF (reference sequence). In nucleotides, the CDR3 is TGTGCCACCAGCAGAGATCGTGTCCGGGGTCTGGGCAATCAGCCCCAGCATTTT. Translating it yields CATSRDRVRGLGNQPQHF.

The J gene is TRBJ2-1, the V gene TRBV28; TRBD1 might be the D (7 bases). Trimming left V 3 bases short and J 5 bases short, with 20 bases between. Germline CDR1 is MDHEN and CDR2 is SYDVKM. The CDR3 is 17 amino acids. This CDR3 reads CASSFLQSRGANNEQFF. The CDR3 bases are TGTGCCAGCAGTTTCCTACAGTCCAGGGGGGCTAACAATGAGCAGTTCTTC. The full variable domain, rest sourced from reference TRBV28 and TRBJ2-1, is DVKVTQSSRYLVKRTGEKVFLECVQDMDHENMFWYRQDPGLGLRLIYFSYDVKMKEKGDIPEGYSVSREKKERFSLILESASTNQTSMYLCASSFLQSRGANNEQFFGPGTRLTVL.